Listed below are T cell receptor beta chains from one sample, sequenced in a study of blood T cell repertoires in COVID-19. Data came from immunoSEQ multiplex PCR; TCRdb stores just in-frame clones and leaves some out. Of about 220,000 clones listed, around 88% are singletons. The sequencing input was PBMCs or T cells enriched from blood (not recorded which). These receptors were obtained from a woman between 40 and 55 years old with acute COVID-19. The CDR3 runs from the conserved cysteine through the conserved F or W. The order of the fields is V gene, J gene, D gene, clone size, CDR3 DNA, CDR3 protein. A D gene is named only where the DNA matches it firmly. Only part of the rows carry a size: once, few, many, or a class if the clone is expanded.

TRBV9	TRBJ1-1	TRBD1	NA	TGTGCCAGCAGCGCGAATTTATTTTCCGGGACAGACAAAGCTTTCTTT	CASSANLFSGTDKAFF
TRBV27	TRBJ1-2	NA	NA	TGTGCCAGCAGTTTACGTGGCGGACTTTATGGCTACACCTTC	CASSLRGGLYGYTF
TRBV30	TRBJ2-3	TRBD1	NA	TGTGCCTGGAGTATCCCCTGGCAGGGGGGCACAGATACGCAGTATTTT	CAWSIPWQGGTDTQYF
TRBV9	TRBJ2-5	TRBD1	NA	TGTGCCAGCAGCCGAAGCGACAGGGGAGAGACCCAGTACTTC	CASSRSDRGETQYF
TRBV4-1	TRBJ1-1	TRBD1	NA	TGCGCCAGCAGCACGACAGGGGAGACTGAAGCTTTCTTT	CASSTTGETEAFF
TRBV5-4	TRBJ1-6	TRBD1	NA	TGTGCCAGCAGCCTAGGACAGGGTAATTCACCCCTCCACTTT	CASSLGQGNSPLHF
TRBV30	TRBJ1-5	TRBD1	once	TGTGCCTGGAGTGGGATCGGACAGGGGAATCAGCCCCAGCATTTT	CAWSGIGQGNQPQHF
TRBV7-2	TRBJ2-3	TRBD2	NA	TGTGCCAGCAGCTCCTCCTTTATAGCGGGGGCTACAGATACGCAGTATTTT	CASSSSFIAGATDTQYF
TRBV19	TRBJ2-2	TRBD2	NA	TGTGCCAGTAGTCTTCCGACTAGCTTATCCACCGGGGAGCTGTTTTTT	CASSLPTSLSTGELFF
TRBV19	TRBJ2-3	NA	NA	TGTGCCAGTAGTATCGAGTCCCAAGCGTATGTGGGCACAGATACGCAGTATTTT	CASSIESQAYVGTDTQYF
TRBV19	TRBJ1-4	NA	NA	TGTGCCAGCCGTGGACGGCCCGGGGAAGGCGGGGAAAAACTGTTTTTT	CASRGRPGEGGEKLFF
TRBV5-1	TRBJ1-4	TRBD1	NA	TGCGCCAGCAGCTACGGACAGGCCACTTCAACTAATGAAAAACTGTTTTTT	CASSYGQATSTNEKLFF
TRBV18	TRBJ2-3	NA	NA	TGTGCCAGCTCACCGGCAGGGGCAGATACGCAGTATTTT	CASSPAGADTQYF
TRBV29-1	TRBJ1-1	NA	NA	TGCAGCTCAGAGGAGTTCGCGAACACTGAAGCTTTCTTT	CSSEEFANTEAFF
TRBV7-9	TRBJ2-3	TRBD2	NA	TGTGCCAGCAGCTCGACTAGCGTACCTGGGGATACGCAGTATTTT	CASSSTSVPGDTQYF
TRBV7-2	TRBJ1-5	TRBD1	NA	TGTGCCAGCAGCTTAGCTTGGGACAGGGGAAGGTACGGGAATTTGGCCCAGCATTTT	CASSLAWDRGRYGNLAQHF
TRBV19	TRBJ1-1	NA	NA	TGTGCCAGTAGTATTAAAGAAGGGGTAAACACTGAAGCTTTCTTT	CASSIKEGVNTEAFF